This is a list of T cell receptor beta chains from one sample in a study of blood T cell repertoires in COVID-19. The table came from immunoSEQ multiplex PCR; TCRdb's copy has only in-frame clones and leaves some out. The top ten clones hold 7.5% to 10% of a sample with a few hundred thousand clones, 80% to 90% of them seen once. The sample taken for sequencing was PBMCs or T cells enriched from blood (not recorded which). The receptors stem from a man aged 40-49 years who had recovered from COVID-19. Each CDR3 is given without its conserved first and last residue. A D gene is named only where the DNA matches it firmly.

d_call v_call cdr3_aa
. TRBV29-1 SVDSSGTSNEQF
. TRBV4-2 ASSQVVMQGNEQF
TRBD2 TRBV30 AWSVLAGKYAF
TRBD2 TRBV6-1 ASSERGRGWYNEQF
. TRBV20-1 SASGRGLLMNTEAF
. TRBV29-1 SVNEYRENGYT
. TRBV12-3/TRBV12-4 ASSLTDYGYT
TRBD2 TRBV6-6 ASSYKRGGDRELF
. TRBV11-2 ASSSRQISNYGYT
TRBD1 TRBV13 ASSLVEGAIAEAF
. TRBV10-3 AISERPGGTEAF
. TRBV19 ASSPQPGRGNYGYT
TRBD1 TRBV2 ASRRGRGPLQNTEAF
TRBD1 TRBV6-5 ASAIQGSNNEKLF
. TRBV2 ARKQTGHYGYT
TRBD2 TRBV2 ASRLAGETQY
. TRBV3-1/TRBV3-2 ASSPAAGIIGNTIY
TRBD1 TRBV6-1 ASSTRTGQGEAF
TRBD1 TRBV18 ASSGQGGQNEAF
. TRBV4-1 ASSQEGPGGYT
TRBD2 TRBV5-1 ASSLAPSGPSTDTQY
. TRBV28 ATGEPKLF
TRBD2 TRBV15 ATSRGDGLAGGNEQF
TRBD1 TRBV5-1 ASSFDRGEREQY
. TRBV19 ASSFGLYGGYT
. TRBV20-1 SATDYGYT
. TRBV6-2/TRBV6-3 ASSYDIGVGRLGGELF
TRBD1 TRBV2 ASRARDRGDGYT
. TRBV3-1/TRBV3-2 ASSGGPSYNSPLH
. TRBV2 ASTKAGGRGKEVEDGYT
. TRBV28 ASSLMRGSYNSPLH
TRBD2 TRBV7-8 ASSFSGRSGGELF
. TRBV9 ASSAHERAGQETQY
. TRBV5-1 ASSPTTGGGETQY
TRBD1 TRBV3-1/TRBV3-2 ASSRTGGTEAF
. TRBV12-3/TRBV12-4 ASSFAGEQY
TRBD2 TRBV6-5 ASSLGGWETQY
TRBD2 TRBV6-5 ASSYLPGLVSEQF
TRBD1 TRBV6-5 ASRPGTGTKQY
. TRBV30 AWSYRDKSY
. TRBV6-5 ASKLPWATSYEQY
TRBD1 TRBV7-3 ASSQGGQGIF